This TCR beta chain was retrieved from a study of preoperative IRX-2 immunotherapy in early breast cancer. V shed 3 bases and J shed 3 bases, with 11 bases lying between them. The CDR3 length is 14 residues. Per the germline V gene, CDR1 is MDHEN and CDR2 is SYDVKM. This table comes from immunoSEQ multiplex PCR, and its TCRdb copy is limited to in-frame clones, with some not included. The sample holds about 29,000 clones, around 91% seen once. The treatment denotes: preoperative locoregional IRX-2 cytokine immunotherapy. Preoperative locoregional IRX-2 cytokine immunotherapy was tested in the phase Ib source study.

The clonotype originates from a human donor with breast cancer. Sampling was done from a patient treated with IRX-2 immunotherapy. The chain combines TRBV28 with TRBJ2-5, with D perhaps TRBD2 (6 bases). The CDR3 bases are TGTGCCAGCAGTTTTTGGACTAACGAAGAGACCCAGTACTTC. Translation gives CASSFWTNEETQYF.